The 11 T cell receptor beta chains below were found in one sample sequenced in a study of human T cells and chemical hapten exposure. Time point given: pre-sensitization, week 0. Sample treatment: therapeutic diphenylcyclopropenone sensitization with weekly scalp DPC. TCRdb itself ran the RACE reads through MiXCR, one entry per CDR3 protein. Of around 380,000 distinct CDR3 sequences in the sample, around 5% are singletons; the top ten hold about 8.2%. The specimen comprised whole blood, sampled in connection with sensitization to the hapten diphenylcyclopropenone (DPC). These receptors were collected from a woman under 30 with alopecia areata. Some clones in this sample may be carry-over from other donors' samples.

There are a few counts of this clonotype. V gene TRBV20-1 combines with J gene TRBJ1-2, with no clear D. The V and J ends lost 1 base and 5 bases respectively, with 11 bases between them. Germline V gives CDR1 DFQATT, CDR2 SNEGSKA (reference sequence). The CDR3 extends over 13 amino acids. The CDR3 DNA is TGCAGTGCTAGAGTCCGGGATCCTTATGGCTACACCTTC. Amino acids: CSARVRDPYGYTF.

The chain is built from TRBV20-1 and TRBJ2-3, with 11 bases that match TRBD2. Trimming at V came to 6 bases and at J to 0 bases, leaving 2 bases not matched to a gene. Germline lookup yields CDR1 DFQATT and CDR2 SNEGSKA (reference sequence). This CDR3 spans 14 amino acids. Written as DNA, the CDR3 is TGCAGTGCCTGGACTAGCGGGAGCACAGATACGCAGTATTTT. This encodes CSAWTSGSTDTQYF.

This clonotype was seen at least ten times. This rearrangement joins TRBV29-1 to TRBJ1-1; unclear D gene. This CDR3 has 11 residues. CDR1 and CDR2 (germline): SQVTM, ANQGSEA. Trimming took 6 bases from V and 2 from J, leaving 7 bases between them. CDR3 amino acids: CSVVPNTEAFF. DNA of the CDR3: TGCAGCGTGGTTCCAAACACTGAAGCTTTCTTT.

This clonotype was counted many times. CDR3 sequence (DNA): TGTGCCAGCAGCGGATCGACAGGGGTCGGGGAAGCTTTCTTT. As protein: CASSGSTGVGEAFF. The chain joins TRBV7-2 to TRBJ1-1; 8 positions agree with TRBD1. Per germline, CDR1 SGHTA and CDR2 FQGNSA. The CDR3 spans 14 residues. The V gene end was trimmed by 5 bases and the J gene end by 8 bases; junction bases not matched to a gene: 10. Together with reference TRBV7-2 and TRBJ1-1, the CDR3 gives the full variable domain: GAGVSQSPSNKVTEKGKDVELRCDPISGHTALYWYRQSLGQGLEFLIYFQGNSAPDKSGLPSDRFSAERTGGSVSTLTIQRTQQEDSAVYLCASSGSTGVGEAFFGQGTRLTVV.

This clonotype has at least ten counts. V gene TRBV2 combines with J gene TRBJ2-1; TRBD1 might be the D (5 bases). Germline CDR1 reads SNHLY; CDR2 reads FYNNEI. The CDR3 consists of 13 residues. The ends were cut back, 5 bases at V and 4 bases at J, with 9 bases in the middle. CDR3 bases: TGTGCCAGCAGTTCGACAGAATACAATGAGCAGTTCTTC. Its translation: CASSSTEYNEQFF.

This clonotype was seen many times. The chain uses TRBV5-1 and TRBJ2-7; maybe TRBD1 (6 bases). The germline V gene encodes CDR1 SGHRS and CDR2 YFSETQ. Trimming cost V 4 bases and J 3 bases, with 17 bases left between them. The CDR3 is 15 amino acids. The CDR3 sequence is CASSIGQRTLYEQYF. For the CDR3, the DNA is TGCGCCAGCAGCATCGGACAGCGTACCCTCTACGAGCAGTACTTC.

This clonotype has only a few counts. The J gene is TRBJ1-1, the V gene TRBV6-5; D possibly corresponds to TRBD1 (5 bases). Trimming removed 6 bases from V and 2 bases from J, with 16 bases in between. Germline loops: CDR1 MNHEY, CDR2 SVGAGI. This CDR3 comprises 15 residues. CDR3 DNA: TGTGCCAGCAGAAGTATGGCAGGGAGTAACACTGAAGCTTTCTTT. Its translation is CASRSMAGSNTEAFF.

V and J are TRBV18 and TRBJ2-3; no definite D call. Germline V lookup: CDR1 KGHSH, CDR2 LQKENI. With 3 bases removed from V and 2 bases from J, the gap between germline ends came to 18 bases. The CDR3 covers 17 residues. The CDR3 reads CASSPYPLLEPTDTQYF. The CDR3 nucleotides read TGTGCCAGCTCACCCTATCCTTTGCTAGAGCCCACAGATACGCAGTATTTT.

Ten or more counts support this clonotype. V gene TRBV6-2 or TRBV6-3 combines with J gene TRBJ1-5, with D maybe TRBD1 (5 bases). Germline V gene lookup returns CDR1 MNHEY and CDR2 SVGEGT. Trimming left V 5 bases short and J 2 bases short, with 13 bases between. The CDR3 extends over 15 amino acids. The CDR3 here is CASSPLGLGNQPQHF. CDR3 coding DNA: TGTGCCAGCAGTCCCCTGGGACTAGGCAATCAGCCCCAGCATTTT.

This clonotype turned up a few times. The V and J genes are TRBV6-2 or TRBV6-3 and TRBJ2-3; 7 positions agree with TRBD1. V was pared by 8 bases and J by 4 bases, with 12 bases of the junction left unmatched. The CDR3 extends over 15 amino acids. Germline V lookup: CDR1 MNHEY, CDR2 SVGEGT. CDR3 nucleotides: TGTGCCAGCGACCGGATAGGGGGCTGGGCAGATACGCAGTATTTT. This encodes CASDRIGGWADTQYF.

This clonotype has at least ten counts. The chain employs TRBV7-8 and TRBJ2-3; tentative D call: TRBD2 (6 bases). V lost 2 bases to trimming and J lost 5 bases, with 20 bases between them. This CDR3 has 17 residues. CDR1 and CDR2 (germline): SGHVS, FQNEAQ. The CDR3 here is CASSLWLAGGLLDTQYF. DNA of the CDR3: TGTGCCAGCAGCTTATGGCTTGCCGGGGGACTCCTAGATACGCAGTATTTT.